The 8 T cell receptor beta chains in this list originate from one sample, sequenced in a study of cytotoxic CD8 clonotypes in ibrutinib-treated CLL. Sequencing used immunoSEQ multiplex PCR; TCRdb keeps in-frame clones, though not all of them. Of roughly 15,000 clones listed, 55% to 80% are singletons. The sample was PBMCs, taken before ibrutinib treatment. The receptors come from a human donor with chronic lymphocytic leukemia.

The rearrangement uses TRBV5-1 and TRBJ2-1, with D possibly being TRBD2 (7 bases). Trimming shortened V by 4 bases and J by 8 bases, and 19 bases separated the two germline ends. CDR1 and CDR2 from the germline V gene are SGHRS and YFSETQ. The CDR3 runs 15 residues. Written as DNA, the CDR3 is TGCGCCAGCAGCCGGCTCTTGGGAGGGGGTCATGAGCAGTTCTTC. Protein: CASSRLLGGGHEQFF.

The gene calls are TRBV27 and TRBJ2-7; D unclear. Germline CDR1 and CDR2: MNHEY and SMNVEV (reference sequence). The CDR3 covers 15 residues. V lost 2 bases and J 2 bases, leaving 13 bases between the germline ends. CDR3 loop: CASSLITGAAYEQYF. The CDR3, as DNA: TGTGCCAGCAGTTTAATCACTGGAGCTGCCTACGAGCAGTACTTC.

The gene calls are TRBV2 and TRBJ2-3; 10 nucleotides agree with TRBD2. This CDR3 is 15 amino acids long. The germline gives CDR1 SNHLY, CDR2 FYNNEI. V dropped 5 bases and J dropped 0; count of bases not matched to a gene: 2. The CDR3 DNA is TGTGCCAGCAGTACACTAGCGGGAAGCACAGATACGCAGTATTTT. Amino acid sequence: CASSTLAGSTDTQYF.

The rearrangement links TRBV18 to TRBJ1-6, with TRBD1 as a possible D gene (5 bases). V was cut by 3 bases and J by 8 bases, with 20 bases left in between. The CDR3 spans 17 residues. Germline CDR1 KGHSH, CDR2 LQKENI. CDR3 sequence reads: CASSPNVRGRGYSPLHF. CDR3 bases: TGTGCCAGCTCACCTAACGTAAGGGGACGGGGATATTCACCCCTCCACTTT.

CDR3 protein: CASSVIAGVGSGELFF. DNA of the CDR3: TGTGCCAGCAGTGTCATAGCGGGAGTCGGGTCCGGGGAGCTGTTTTTT. V is TRBV27 and J is TRBJ2-2; 9 bases fit TRBD2. The germline V gene has CDR1 MNHEY and CDR2 SMNVEV (reference sequence). The CDR3 is 16 residues long. J lost 6 bases, V lost 5 bases, and 10 bases had no gene match.

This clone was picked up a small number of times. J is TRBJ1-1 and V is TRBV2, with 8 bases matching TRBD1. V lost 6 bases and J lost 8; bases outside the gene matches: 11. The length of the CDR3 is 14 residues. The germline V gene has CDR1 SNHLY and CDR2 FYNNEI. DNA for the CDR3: TGTGCCAGCAGACCAGGACAGGGTGGTGACGAAGCTTTCTTT. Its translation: CASRPGQGGDEAFF.

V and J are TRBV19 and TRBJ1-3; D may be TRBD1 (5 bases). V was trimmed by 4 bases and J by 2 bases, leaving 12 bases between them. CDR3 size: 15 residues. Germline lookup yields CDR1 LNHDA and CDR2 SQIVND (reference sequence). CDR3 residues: CASSSQGFAGNTIYF. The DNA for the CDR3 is TGTGCCAGTAGTAGTCAGGGATTTGCTGGAAACACCATATATTTT.

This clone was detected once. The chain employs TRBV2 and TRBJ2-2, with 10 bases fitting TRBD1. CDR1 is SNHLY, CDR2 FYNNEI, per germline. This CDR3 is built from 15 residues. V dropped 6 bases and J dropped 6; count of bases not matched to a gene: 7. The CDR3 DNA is TGTGCCAGCAGGGGGGACAGGGGAGTCGCCGGGGAGCTGTTTTTT. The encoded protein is CASRGDRGVAGELFF. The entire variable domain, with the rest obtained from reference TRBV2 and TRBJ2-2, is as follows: EPEVTQTPSHQVTQMGQEVILRCVPISNHLYFYWYRQILGQKVEFLVSFYNNEISEKSEIFDDQFSVERPDGSNFTLKIRSTKLEDSAMYFCASRGDRGVAGELFFGEGSRLTVL.